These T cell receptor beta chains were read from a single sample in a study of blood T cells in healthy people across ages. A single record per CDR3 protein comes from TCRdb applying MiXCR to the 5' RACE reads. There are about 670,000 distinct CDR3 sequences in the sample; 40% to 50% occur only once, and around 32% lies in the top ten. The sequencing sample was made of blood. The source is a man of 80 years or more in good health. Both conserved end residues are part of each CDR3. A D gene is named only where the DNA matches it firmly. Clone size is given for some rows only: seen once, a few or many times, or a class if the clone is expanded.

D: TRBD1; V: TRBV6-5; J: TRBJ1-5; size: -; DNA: TGTGCCAGCAGTTCCTCGGACAGGGGGCGAGGAGGCAATCAGCCCCAGCATTTT; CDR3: CASSSSDRGRGGNQPQHF
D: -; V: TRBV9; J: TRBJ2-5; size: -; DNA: TGTGCCAGCAGCGTAGCGGGGGAGAATGGGAATGAGCAGTACTTC; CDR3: CASSVAGENGNEQYF
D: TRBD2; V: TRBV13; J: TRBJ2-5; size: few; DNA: TGTGCCAGCAGCATCACGCCCGGGACTAGCGACCAAGAGACCCAGTACTTC; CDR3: CASSITPGTSDQETQYF
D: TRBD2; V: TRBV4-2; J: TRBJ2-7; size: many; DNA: TGTGCCAGCAGCCAAGAGGGGACTACCTACGAGCAGTACTTC; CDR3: CASSQEGTTYEQYF
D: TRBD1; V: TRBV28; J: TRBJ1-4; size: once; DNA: TGTGCCAGCAGTTCCCAGGGACAGTTGGTTGAAAAACTGTTTTTT; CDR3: CASSSQGQLVEKLFF
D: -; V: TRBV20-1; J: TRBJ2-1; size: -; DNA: TGCAGTGCTAGAGCTGGGGGTGACAAGGAGCAGTTCTTC; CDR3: CSARAGGDKEQFF
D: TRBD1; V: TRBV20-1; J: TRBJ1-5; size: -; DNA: TGCAGTGCTACCAGGGGGCGGTTTCAGCCCCAGCATTTT; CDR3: CSATRGRFQPQHF
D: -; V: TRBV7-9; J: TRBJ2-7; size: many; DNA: TGTGCCAGCAGCTTCAGTTCGGACAGTAACTCCTACGAGCAGTACTTC; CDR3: CASSFSSDSNSYEQYF
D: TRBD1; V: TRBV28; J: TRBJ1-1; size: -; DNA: TGTGCCAGCAGTACTCCGACAGGGTTGACTGAAGCTTTCTTT; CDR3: CASSTPTGLTEAFF
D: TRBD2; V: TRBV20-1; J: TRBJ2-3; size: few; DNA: TGCAGTGCTGATGGGACTAGCCGCACAGATACGCAGTATTTT; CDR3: CSADGTSRTDTQYF
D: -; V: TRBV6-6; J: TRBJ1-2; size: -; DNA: TGTGCCAGCGGAAACAATCAGGTTAACTATGGCTACACCTTC; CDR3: CASGNNQVNYGYTF
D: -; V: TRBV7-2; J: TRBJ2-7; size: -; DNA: TGTGCCAGCACAAAGGGGGGGGGGCCGAAGGAGCAGTACTTC; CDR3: CASTKGGGPKEQYF
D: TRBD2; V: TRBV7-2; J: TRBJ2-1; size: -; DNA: TGTGCCAGCAATATAGACTCAGGGGGACTAGCGGGTTACAATGAGCAGTTCTTC; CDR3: CASNIDSGGLAGYNEQFF
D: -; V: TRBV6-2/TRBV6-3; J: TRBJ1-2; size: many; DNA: TGTGCCAGCAGCGTTCAGGGTCCCCTCGGGGGCTACACCTTC; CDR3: CASSVQGPLGGYTF
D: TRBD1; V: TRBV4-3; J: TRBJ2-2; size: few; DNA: TGCGCCAGCAGGGACGGGACAGGCATCACCGGGGAGCTGTTTTTT; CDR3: CASRDGTGITGELFF
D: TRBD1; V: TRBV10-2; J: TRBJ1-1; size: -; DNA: TGTGCCAGCAGTCCCGGAGGACAGGGTGAAGCTTTCTTT; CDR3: CASSPGGQGEAFF
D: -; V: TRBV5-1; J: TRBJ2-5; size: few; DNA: TGCGCCAGCAGCCCCACCGGGATACAAGAGACCCAGTACTTC; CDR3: CASSPTGIQETQYF
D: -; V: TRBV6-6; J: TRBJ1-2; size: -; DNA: TGTGCCAGCAGTTACGGGACTCAAGCAAATGGCTACACCTTC; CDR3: CASSYGTQANGYTF
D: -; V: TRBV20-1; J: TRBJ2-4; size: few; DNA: TGCAGTGCCGTGGGGGGGGCAGCGAGAGAGCAGTACTTC; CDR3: CSAVGGAAREQYF
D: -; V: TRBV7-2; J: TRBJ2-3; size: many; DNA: TGTGCCAGCAGCTTAGCGCGTCCTAGCACAGATACGCAGTATTTT; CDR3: CASSLARPSTDTQYF
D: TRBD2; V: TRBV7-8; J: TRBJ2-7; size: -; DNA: TGTGCCAGCAGCCCACCCCCACGAGCTAGCGGGAGTGTTGAGCAGTACTTC; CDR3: CASSPPPRASGSVEQYF
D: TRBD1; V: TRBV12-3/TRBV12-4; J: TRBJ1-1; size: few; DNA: TGTGCCAGCAGTTCCCCGACAGGGGCGAACACTGAAGCTTTCTTT; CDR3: CASSSPTGANTEAFF
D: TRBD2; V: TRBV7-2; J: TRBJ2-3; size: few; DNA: TGTGCCAGCAGCGGAATACCGGGACTAGCGGGGAAATCGCAGTATTTT; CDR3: CASSGIPGLAGKSQYF
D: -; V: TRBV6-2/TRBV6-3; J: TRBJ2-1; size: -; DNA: TGTGCCAGCAGAAAGGGGCAGGGCCACAATGAGCAGTTCTTC; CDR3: CASRKGQGHNEQFF
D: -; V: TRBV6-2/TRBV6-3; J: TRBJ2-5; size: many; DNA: TGTGCCAGCAGACGAGACAGGATCCAAGAGACCCAGTACTTC; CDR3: CASRRDRIQETQYF
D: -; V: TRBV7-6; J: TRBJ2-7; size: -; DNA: TGTGCCAGCAGCTTAGGTGGGGGGACCACCTACGAGCAGTACTTC; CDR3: CASSLGGGTTYEQYF
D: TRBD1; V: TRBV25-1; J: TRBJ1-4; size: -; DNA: TGTGCCAGCAGTGAGCCCCGACAGGGGGCTGAAAAACTGTTTTTT; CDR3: CASSEPRQGAEKLFF
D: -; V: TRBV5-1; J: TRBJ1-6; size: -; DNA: TGCGCCAGCAGCTTAGGCCGGCAGGGGAATTCACCCCTCCACTTT; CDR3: CASSLGRQGNSPLHF
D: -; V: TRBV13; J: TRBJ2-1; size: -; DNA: TGTGCCAGCAGCTTATCCTTCAATGAGCGGTTCTTC; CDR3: CASSLSFNERFF
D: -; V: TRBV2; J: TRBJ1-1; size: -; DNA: TGTGCCAGCTATCAAGGGTTTACTGAAGCTTTCTTT; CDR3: CASYQGFTEAFF
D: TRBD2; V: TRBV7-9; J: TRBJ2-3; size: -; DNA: TGTGCCAGCAGCCCTGGAGCGGGGGCTAAAGATACGCAGTATTTT; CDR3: CASSPGAGAKDTQYF
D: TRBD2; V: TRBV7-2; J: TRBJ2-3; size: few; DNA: TGTGCCAGCAGCATAAAGCGGGGAGGGACAGATACGCAGTATTTT; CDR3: CASSIKRGGTDTQYF
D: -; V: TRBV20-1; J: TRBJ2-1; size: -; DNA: TGCAGTTCCCACGTGGGGGAGCCGGACCATGAGCAGTTCTTC; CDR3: CSSHVGEPDHEQFF
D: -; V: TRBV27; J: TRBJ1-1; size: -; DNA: TGTGCCAGCAGTTTAGATCGGGGAATCACTGAAGCTTTCTTT; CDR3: CASSLDRGITEAFF
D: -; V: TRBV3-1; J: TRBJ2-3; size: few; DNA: TGTGCCAGCAGCCAGCGTGGGAAAACAGATACGCAGTATTTT; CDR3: CASSQRGKTDTQYF
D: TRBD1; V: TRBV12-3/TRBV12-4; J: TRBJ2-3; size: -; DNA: TGTGCCAGCAGTTCAGCAAGGGGGCAAGTCACAGATACGCAGTATTTT; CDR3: CASSSARGQVTDTQYF
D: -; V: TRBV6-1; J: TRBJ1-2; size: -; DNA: TGTGCCAGCAGTCCCTTTGAGGGCTGCACCTTC; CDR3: CASSPFEGCTF
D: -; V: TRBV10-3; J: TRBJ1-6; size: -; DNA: TGTGCCATCAGTGTACTCCAATATAATTCACCCCTCCACTTT; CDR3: CAISVLQYNSPLHF
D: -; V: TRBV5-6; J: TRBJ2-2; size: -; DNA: TGTGCCAGCAGCTCCAAAAGGGGTCAGAACACCGGGGAGCTGTTTTTT; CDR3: CASSSKRGQNTGELFF
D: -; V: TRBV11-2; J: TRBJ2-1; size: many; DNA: TGTGCCAGCAGCCCCGGGACGAGCTCCTACAATGAGCAGTTCTTC; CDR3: CASSPGTSSYNEQFF
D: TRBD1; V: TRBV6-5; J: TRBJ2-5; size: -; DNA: TGTGCCAGCAGTTCTGGACAGGGGGCTTGGACCCAGTACTTC; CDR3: CASSSGQGAWTQYF
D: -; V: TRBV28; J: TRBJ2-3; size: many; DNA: TGTGCCTGCCTTAGCAGGTTCACAGATACGCAGTATTTT; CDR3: CACLSRFTDTQYF
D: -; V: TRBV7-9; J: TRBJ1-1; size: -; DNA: TGTGCCAGCAGCCACCGGGACCTTGAAGCTTTCTTT; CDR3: CASSHRDLEAFF